Following are 17 T cell receptor beta chains from one sample sequenced in a study of post-analysis software for immune sequencing data (dated by TCRdb to the mid-2010s). The investigation overall reported the following: Patients showed significantly higher frequencies than controls for a few TRBV segments, among them TRBV5-6, TRBV5-1 and TRBV20-1.

Libraries were constructed by PCR. The sequencer was an Illumina HiSeq 2500. Unique molecular identifiers were incorporated into TCR beta cDNA libraries to reduce PCR and sequencing biases. TCRdb took the public reads, trimmed them with fastp at Q25, ran MiXCR for clone calling and kept in-frame beta chains. Every CDR3 protein is listed once, alongside the most common genes and DNA of its rows. For this sample the table gives about 430,000 distinct CDR3 sequences, of which over 30% were detected only once. The top ten clones comprise 6% to 9% of the sample. No antigen has been assigned to these receptors. The sample was blood. The source of these receptors is a girl aged 2-9 years with multiple sclerosis.

This clonotype was observed a handful of times. V gene TRBV28 combines with J gene TRBJ2-1; 12 bases map to TRBD2. The CDR3 covers 15 residues. The J segment lost 9 bases and the V segment lost 6 bases, leaving 9 bases of the junction unmatched. Germline-derived CDR1 and CDR2 are MDHEN and SYDVKM. CDR3 amino acids: CASSDRTSGNAEQFF. The DNA of the CDR3 is TGTGCCAGCAGCGACCGGACTAGCGGGAACGCTGAGCAGTTCTTC.

This clonotype was found a few times. This chain joins TRBV28 and TRBJ2-3; TRBD1 aligns across 8 bases. There are 15 residues in the CDR3. V was pared by 6 bases and J by 0 bases, with 5 bases of the junction left unmatched. From germline, CDR1 is MDHEN and CDR2 SYDVKM. The CDR3 DNA follows: TGTGCCAGCAGGACAGGGGAGTCTAGCACAGATACGCAGTATTTT. It encodes CASRTGESSTDTQYF.

V gene TRBV20-1 combines with J gene TRBJ2-7, with D tentatively TRBD1 or TRBD2 (5 bases each). This CDR3 is built from 13 residues. In germline, CDR1 is DFQATT, CDR2 SNEGSKA (reference sequence). The germline V and J ends were trimmed by 6 bases and 3 bases, with 15 bases remaining between them. CDR3 region: CSASRDRDYEQYF. CDR3 nucleotide sequence: TGCAGTGCCAGCCGGGACCGAGACTACGAGCAGTACTTC.

CDR3 DNA sequence: TGTGCTAGTGGTTTTCAACTAGCGGGGGGTTACAATGAGCAGTTCTTC. Translating it yields CASGFQLAGGYNEQFF. This chain joins TRBV12-5 and TRBJ2-1, with 12 bases matching TRBD2. With V trimmed by 3 bases and J by 4 bases, 4 bases remained unmatched. The CDR3 has 16 residues. The germline gives CDR1 LGHNT, CDR2 FRNRAP.

As to this clonotype: Relative to the germline gene, one junction end is altered; a read error may explain this. The CDR3 region is CASSLRDRGVNGQFF. The CDR3 DNA follows: TGTGCCAGCAGCTTGAGGGACAGAGGGGTGAATGGGCAGTTCTTC. The chain couples TRBV5-8 to TRBJ2-1; 7 bases agree with TRBD1. The length of the CDR3 is 15 residues. Germline V CDR1 and CDR2: SGHTS, YDEGEE.

This clonotype was counted only a few times. The J gene is TRBJ1-1, the V gene TRBV29-1; no clear D. Germline assignment: CDR1 SQVTM and CDR2 ANQGSEA. The V gene lost 7 bases and the J gene lost 1 base, with 16 bases spanning the gap. This CDR3 has 14 residues. Written as DNA, the CDR3 is TGCAGCGCGGGAGCTCGCACCGGGAACACTGAAGCTTTCTTT. Amino acids: CSAGARTGNTEAFF.

The chain joins TRBV6-5 to TRBJ2-7; 9 nucleotides match TRBD2. Germline V gives CDR1 MNHEY, CDR2 SVGAGI. The junction had 7 bases not matched to a gene; V was cut back by 0 bases and J by 10 bases. The CDR3 totals 14 residues. The CDR3 DNA follows: TGTGCCAGCAGTTACTCTCTAGCGGGAAGAGCCCAGTACTTC. Its translation is CASSYSLAGRAQYF.

This clonotype was recorded a few times. The junction departs from germline at one end; a sequencing error may be responsible. The rearrangement links TRBV28 to TRBJ2-1; 7 bases are a match to TRBD2. The CDR3 spans 15 residues. Per germline, CDR1 MDHEN and CDR2 SYDVKM. The CDR3 coding sequence is TGTGTCAGCAGTCCATGGACTAGTGGGTCTGGTGAGCAGTTCTTC. Amino acid sequence: CVSSPWTSGSGEQFF.

This clonotype occurred a few times. This chain joins TRBV7-8 and TRBJ2-7, with a possible D match to TRBD2 (6 bases). The V and J ends lost 4 bases and 4 bases respectively, with 17 bases between them. Germline values: CDR1 SGHVS, CDR2 FQNEAQ. CDR3 length: 15 residues. The CDR3 is CASSSPWGVVYEQYF. As DNA, the CDR3 is TGTGCCAGCAGCTCCCCGTGGGGGGTTGTATACGAGCAGTACTTC.

This clonotype was counted a few times. CDR3 nucleotides: TGCAGCGTTGGATTCGTTGGGACGTCCTACGAGCAGTACTTC. Translating gives CSVGFVGTSYEQYF. The rearrangement uses TRBV29-1 and TRBJ2-7; either TRBD1 or TRBD2 may fit D (5 bases each). Germline CDR1 SQVTM, CDR2 ANQGSEA. With 4 bases removed from V and 1 base from J, the gap between germline ends came to 14 bases. The CDR3 is 14 residues long.

Written as DNA, the CDR3 is TGTGCCAGTAGGGTCCTAGGTGAGCAGTACTTC. It yields the protein CASRVLGEQYF. The chain couples TRBV28 to TRBJ2-7; D uncertain. Germline V CDR1 and CDR2: MDHEN, SYDVKM. V lost 9 bases to trimming and J lost 7 bases, with 13 bases between them. The CDR3 runs to 11 residues. The full variable domain, completed using reference TRBV28 and TRBJ2-7, is DVKVTQSSRYLVKRTGEKVFLECVQDMDHENMFWYRQDPGLGLRLIYFSYDVKMKEKGDIPEGYSVSREKKERFSLILESASTNQTSMYLCASRVLGEQYFGPGTRLTVT.

This clonotype has more than one count but fewer than ten. The chain employs TRBV6-2 or TRBV6-3 and TRBJ2-5; TRBD1 might be the D (6 bases). Gene TRBJ2-7 matches the end of the DNA better, so the J call may be wrong. Germline lookup yields CDR1 MNHEY and CDR2 SVGEGT. The CDR3 sequence is 11 residues long. The CDR3 reads CAIQGMYEQYF. CDR3 coding DNA: TGTGCCATCCAGGGGATGTACGAGCAGTACTTC.

This chain links TRBV5-1 with TRBJ2-3; 8 nucleotides line up with TRBD1. J was trimmed by 2 bases and V by 6 bases; bases with no gene match: 8. This CDR3 has 15 amino acids. CDR1 is SGHRS and CDR2 is YFSETQ in the germline V gene. The CDR3 protein is CASKFQGAPTDTQYF. CDR3 bases: TGCGCCAGCAAATTCCAGGGGGCCCCCACAGATACGCAGTATTTT.

The rearrangement links TRBV7-9 to TRBJ1-1, with 9 bases that match TRBD1. From germline, CDR1 is SEHNR and CDR2 FQNEAQ (reference sequence). This CDR3 is 15 amino acids long. The J segment lost 6 bases and the V segment lost 3 bases, leaving 8 bases of the junction unmatched. This CDR3 reads CASSFFTGGAAEAFF. DNA for the CDR3: TGTGCCAGCAGCTTTTTCACAGGGGGCGCCGCTGAAGCTTTCTTT.

The CDR3 spells CASSKRTGASGTDTQYF. CDR3 bases: TGTGCCAGCAGCAAACGAACCGGGGCTAGCGGCACAGATACGCAGTATTTT. The chain couples TRBV3-1 to TRBJ2-3, with D perhaps TRBD2 (6 bases). In germline, CDR1 is LGHDT, CDR2 YNNKEL (reference sequence). V lost 5 bases, J lost 1 base, and 19 bases lay in between. The CDR3 has 17 amino acids.

A few counts support this clonotype. V and J are TRBV29-1 and TRBJ2-6, with TRBD1 matching 10 bases. CDR1 SQVTM and CDR2 ANQGSEA come from the germline V gene. Trimming at V came to 7 bases and at J to 0 bases, leaving 6 bases not matched to a gene. The CDR3 is made up of 16 amino acids. The CDR3 protein is CSAWDRGSSGANVLTF. In DNA, the CDR3 is TGCAGCGCCTGGGACAGGGGAAGCTCTGGGGCCAACGTCCTGACTTTC.

This clonotype was counted many times. The chain employs TRBV7-6 and TRBJ2-7; TRBD1 matches 9 bases. This CDR3 region has 15 residues. CDR1 and CDR2 (germline): SGHVS, FNYEAQ. Trimming at V came to 5 bases and at J to 3 bases, leaving 8 bases not matched to a gene. The CDR3 spells CASSRAGTGSYEQYF. CDR3 DNA: TGTGCCAGCAGCCGCGCCGGGACAGGGAGCTACGAGCAGTACTTC.